This T cell receptor (beta chain) was recorded in a study of glioma-infiltrating T cells after dendritic cell vaccination. The immunoSEQ assay amplified TCRB CDR3 from up to roughly 2 ug DNA. Sequencing was performed with immunoSEQ multiplex PCR; in TCRdb, only in-frame clones are kept and a portion is missing. The table lists tens of thousands of clones, about 80% of them singletons. The CDR3 length is 12 residues. From germline, CDR1 is MDHEN and CDR2 SYDVKM. Trimming left V 7 bases short and J 6 bases short, with 12 bases between. The V and J genes are TRBV28 and TRBJ1-2, with D perhaps TRBD1 (6 bases). The TCR was taken from a human donor with glioblastoma. The sequencing used blood, collected before dendritic cell vaccination. The CDR3 region has the DNA TGTGCCAGCACCCAGACAGGAGATGGCTACACCTTC. It encodes CASTQTGDGYTF.